Reported below is one T cell receptor beta chain. What it recognizes is unknown. Deletions cut 6 bases from V and 3 bases from J, with 18 bases between. Per germline, CDR1 DFQATT and CDR2 SNEGSKA (reference sequence). This CDR3 comprises 14 residues. The record originates from a study of CD8 T cells in ankylosing spondylitis. Study-wide results and limits: Blood from ankylosing spondylitis patients appeared to carry a characteristic eight-variant TCR beta motif.

A quantitative 5'-RACE method, one with molecular barcodes, was used to make TCR beta libraries. One entry per CDR3 protein, called by TCRdb with MiXCR from the 5' RACE reads. The sample lists around 890,000 distinct CDR3 sequences; approximately 12% were seen once. The clonotype originates from a male donor with ankylosing spondylitis. This sequence joins TRBV20-1 and TRBJ2-7; a possible D gene is TRBD2 (5 bases). Sequenced: blood, either unsorted or a sorted T cell fraction (not recorded which). The CDR3 DNA follows: TGCAGTGCCCCCGTCGAGCGGTCGATCTACGAGCAGTACTTC. Translating it yields CSAPVERSIYEQYF.